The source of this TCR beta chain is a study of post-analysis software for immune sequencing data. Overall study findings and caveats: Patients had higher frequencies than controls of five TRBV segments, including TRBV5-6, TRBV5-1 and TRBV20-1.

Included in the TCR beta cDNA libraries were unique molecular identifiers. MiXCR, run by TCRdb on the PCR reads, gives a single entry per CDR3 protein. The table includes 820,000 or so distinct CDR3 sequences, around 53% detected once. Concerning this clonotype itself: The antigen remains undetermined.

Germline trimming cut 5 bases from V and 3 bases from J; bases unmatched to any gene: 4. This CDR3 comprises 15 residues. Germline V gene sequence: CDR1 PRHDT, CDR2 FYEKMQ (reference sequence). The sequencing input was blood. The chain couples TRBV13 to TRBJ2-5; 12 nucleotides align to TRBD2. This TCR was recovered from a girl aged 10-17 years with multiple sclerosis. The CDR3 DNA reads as TGTGCCAGCAGCGCGCGGACTAGCGGGAAAGAGACCCAGTACTTC. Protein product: CASSARTSGKETQYF.